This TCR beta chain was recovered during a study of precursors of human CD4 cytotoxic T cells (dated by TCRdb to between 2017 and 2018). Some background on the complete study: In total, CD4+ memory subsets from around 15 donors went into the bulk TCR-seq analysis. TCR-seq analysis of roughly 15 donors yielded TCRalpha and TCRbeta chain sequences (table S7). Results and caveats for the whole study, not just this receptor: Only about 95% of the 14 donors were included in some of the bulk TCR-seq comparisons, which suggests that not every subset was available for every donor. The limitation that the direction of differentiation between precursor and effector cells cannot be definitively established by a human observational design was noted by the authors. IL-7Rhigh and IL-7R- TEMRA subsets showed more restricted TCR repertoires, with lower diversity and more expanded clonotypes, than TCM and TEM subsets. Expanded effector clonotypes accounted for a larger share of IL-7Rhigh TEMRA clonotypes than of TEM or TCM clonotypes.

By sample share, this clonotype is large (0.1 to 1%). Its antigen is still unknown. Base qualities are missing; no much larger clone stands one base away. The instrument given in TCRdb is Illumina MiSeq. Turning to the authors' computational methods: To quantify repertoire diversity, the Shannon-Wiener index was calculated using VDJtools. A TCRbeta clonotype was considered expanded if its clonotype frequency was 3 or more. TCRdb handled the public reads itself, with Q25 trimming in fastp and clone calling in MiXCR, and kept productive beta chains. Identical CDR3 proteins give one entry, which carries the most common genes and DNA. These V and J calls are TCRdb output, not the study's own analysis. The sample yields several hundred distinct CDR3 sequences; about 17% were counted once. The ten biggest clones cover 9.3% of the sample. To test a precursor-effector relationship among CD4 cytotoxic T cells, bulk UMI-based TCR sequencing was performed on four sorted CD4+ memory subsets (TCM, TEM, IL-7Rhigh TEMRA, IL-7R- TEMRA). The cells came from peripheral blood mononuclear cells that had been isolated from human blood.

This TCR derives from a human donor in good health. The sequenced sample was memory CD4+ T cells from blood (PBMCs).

The nucleotide sequence reads as follows: TGTGCCAGCAGCCCCGAAGGGCCAGGAGCACTCACCGGGGAGCTGTTTTTT. The encoded protein is CASSPEGPGALTGELFF. Recombination linked TRBV7-2 to TRBJ2-2; no D gene call is confident. As encoded in the germline V gene, CDR1 is SGHTA while CDR2 is FQGNSA. The CDR3 goes from the cysteine to the phenylalanine over 17 residues. CDR3 DNA only is kept here, 51 bases in frame from base 1. The V and J ends are trimmed by 5 bases and 4 bases, leaving 20 bases between them.